Shown below are 17 T cell receptor beta chains from a single sample sequenced in a study of regulatory T cells in long-lasting Graves disease. The time point here: newly diagnosed GD, antithyroid drugs for less than 3 months. PBMC-derived RNA was used for the TCR library. In building TCR beta libraries, iRepertoire HTBI primers were used together with Arm-PCR of CDR3 regions. TCRdb re-called the multiplex PCR reads with MiXCR, one entry per CDR3 protein. The table shows about 540,000 distinct CDR3 sequences, with about 14% occurring only once. The same sample was also used in a study of T cells in Graves' hyperthyroidism and ophthalmopathy.

This specimen was peripheral blood mononuclear cells (PBMCs), taken at new diagnosis, from a patient treated with antithyroid drugs. All receptors derive from a man aged 30 to 39 with Graves disease.

This clonotype was seen ten or more times. The V call is TRBV27, the J call TRBJ1-4, with 11 positions matching TRBD1. Germline loops: CDR1 MNHEY, CDR2 SMNVEV (reference sequence). The CDR3 consists of 16 residues. V dropped 2 bases and J dropped 6; count of bases not matched to a gene: 5. The CDR3 nucleotides read TGTGCCAGCAGTTTACTTGGGGACAGGGGGGATGAAAAACTGTTTTTT. Translating gives CASSLLGDRGDEKLFF.

In its sample, this clonotype was seen a few times. V gene TRBV18 combines with J gene TRBJ2-5; no clear D. This CDR3 has 12 residues. In germline, CDR1 is KGHSH, CDR2 LQKENI. The V gene lost 1 base and the J gene lost 4 bases, with 4 bases spanning the gap. The CDR3 reads CASSPRPETQYF. DNA for the CDR3: TGTGCCAGCTCACCACGGCCAGAGACCCAGTACTTC. The full variable domain, its missing parts supplied by reference TRBV18 and TRBJ2-5, is NAGVMQNPRHLVRRRGQEARLRCSPMKGHSHVYWYRQLPEEGLKFMVYLQKENIIDESGMPKERFSAEFPKEGPSILRIQQVVRGDSAAYFCASSPRPETQYFGPGTRLLVL.

This clonotype was recorded at least ten times. The chain is built from TRBV7-9 and TRBJ2-7, with D perhaps being TRBD1 or TRBD2 (6 bases each). The CDR3 is 14 amino acids. The germline gives CDR1 SEHNR, CDR2 FQNEAQ (reference sequence). Trimming pared 5 bases from V and 3 bases from J, leaving 14 bases between. DNA of the CDR3: TGTGCCAGCAGCGACGGACGGGGGCTCTACGAGCAGTACTTC. Amino acids: CASSDGRGLYEQYF.

The chain employs TRBV2 and TRBJ2-3; a possible D gene is TRBD1 (5 bases). CDR3 length: 15 amino acids. Germline V CDR1 and CDR2: SNHLY, FYNNEI. V shed 2 bases and J shed 4 bases, with 13 bases lying between them. Here the CDR3 DNA reads TGTGCCAGCAGTGAACAGAGGCTAGGGGCAGATACGCAGTATTTT. Its protein product is CASSEQRLGADTQYF.

J is TRBJ2-3 and V is TRBV9; D might be TRBD1 or TRBD2, each matching 5 bases. The CDR3 is 12 amino acids. The germline CDR1 and CDR2 sequences are SGDLS and YYNGEE. V lost 7 bases to trimming and J lost 5 bases, with 11 bases between them. The CDR3 DNA follows: TGTGCCAGCGGGGGAGAAGGAGATACGCAGTATTTT. Translated: CASGGEGDTQYF.

The J gene is TRBJ2-3, the V gene TRBV7-2, with 7 bases identical to TRBD2. Trimming at V came to 5 bases and at J to 6 bases, leaving 8 bases not matched to a gene. Per the germline V gene, CDR1 is SGHTA and CDR2 is FQGNSA. This CDR3 contains 14 residues. CDR3 residues: CASSARLATDTQYF. CDR3 nucleotides: TGTGCCAGCAGCGCGAGACTAGCTACGGATACGCAGTATTTT.

This clonotype was observed at least ten times. The V call is TRBV6-1, the J call TRBJ2-5; unclear D gene. In germline, CDR1 is MNHNS, CDR2 SASEGT. V lost 6 bases to trimming and J lost 5 bases, with 13 bases between them. This CDR3 contains 13 residues. The chain's CDR3 is CASSPSGRETQYF. The CDR3 region has the DNA TGTGCCAGCAGCCCCTCGGGTCGGGAGACCCAGTACTTC.

This clonotype occurred many times. A much more abundant neighbour one base away suggests this may be a read error. J is TRBJ1-2 and V is TRBV2, with D maybe TRBD1 (5 bases). Germline CDR1 SNHLY, CDR2 FYNNEI. This CDR3 has 13 residues. CDR3 loop: CASSTGQSYDYTF. The DNA for the CDR3 is TGTGCCAGCAGTACAGGACAATCGTATGACTACACCTTC.

This clonotype has a handful of counts. This sequence joins TRBV14 and TRBJ2-7, with TRBD1 matching 9 bases. This CDR3 contains 16 residues. Per the germline V gene, CDR1 is SGHDN and CDR2 is FVKESK. V dropped 3 bases and J dropped 3; count of bases not matched to a gene: 9. CDR3 bases: TGTGCCAGCAGCCACGGCGGAGGGACAGGGTACTACGAGCAGTACTTC. Translating gives CASSHGGGTGYYEQYF.

This clonotype was detected only a few times. A read error may be the cause here, since a much bigger clone is one base away. V is TRBV6-1 and J is TRBJ1-1; D is ambiguous. This CDR3 has 15 amino acids. CDR1 and CDR2 from the germline V gene are MNHNS and SASEGT. Trimming shortened V by 3 bases and J by 0 bases, and 11 bases separated the two germline ends. The CDR3 protein is CASSERAGMNTEAFF. The DNA for the CDR3 is TGTGCCAGCAGTGAGCGAGCGGGGATGAACACTGAAGCTTTCTTT.

This clonotype was detected ten times or more. The chain has TRBV19 and TRBJ1-1; TRBD1 matches 7 bases. The CDR3 contains 15 residues. J lost 0 bases, V lost 4 bases, and 5 bases had no gene match. Per the germline V gene, CDR1 is LNHDA and CDR2 is SQIVND (reference sequence). As DNA, the CDR3 is TGTGCCAGTAGTAGAGGACAGGATATGAACACTGAAGCTTTCTTT. Its translation is CASSRGQDMNTEAFF. Together with reference TRBV19 and TRBJ1-1, the CDR3 gives the full variable domain: DGGITQSPKYLFRKEGQNVTLSCEQNLNHDAMYWYRQDPGQGLRLIYYSQIVNDFQKGDIAEGYSVSREKKESFPLTVTSAQKNPTAFYLCASSRGQDMNTEAFFGQGTRLTVV.

In regard to this clonotype: Given a much more abundant clone one base away, this may be a read error. The chain carries TRBV5-5 and TRBJ1-1, with 8 bases fitting TRBD1. After removal of 4 bases from V and 0 bases from J, the junction contained 2 bases not matched to a gene. Germline values: CDR1 SGHKS, CDR2 YYEKEE (reference sequence). The CDR3 length is 14 residues. Written as DNA, the CDR3 is TGTGCCAGCAGCAAGACAGGGGTGAACACTGAAGCTTTCTTT. Translated, it gives CASSKTGVNTEAFF.

The V and J genes are TRBV5-1 and TRBJ2-1; 10 bases are a match to TRBD1. Germline values: CDR1 SGHRS, CDR2 YFSETQ. With V trimmed by 0 bases and J by 4 bases, 4 bases remained unmatched. The CDR3 loop spans 16 amino acids. The CDR3 DNA sequence: TGCGCCAGCAGCTTGGCCGGGACAGGGGCATACAATGAGCAGTTCTTC. Protein: CASSLAGTGAYNEQFF. The whole variable domain, remainder taken from reference TRBV5-1 and TRBJ2-1, is KAGVTQTPRYLIKTRGQQVTLSCSPISGHRSVSWYQQTPGQGLQFLFEYFSETQRNKGNFPGRFSGRQFSNSRSEMNVSTLELGDSALYLCASSLAGTGAYNEQFFGPGTRLTVL.

V gene TRBV30 combines with J gene TRBJ1-5, with a weak D call TRBD1 (5 bases). The V end lost 2 bases, the J end lost 6 bases, and 14 bases lay between the germline ends. Germline values: CDR1 GTSNPN, CDR2 SVGIG (reference sequence). This CDR3 is built from 14 residues. The chain's CDR3 is CAWSPGQGGQPQHF. The CDR3 DNA reads TGTGCCTGGAGTCCGGGGCAGGGCGGTCAGCCCCAGCATTTT.

This clonotype was seen repeatedly, ten times or more. V is TRBV28 and J is TRBJ2-5; TRBD2 might be the D (7 bases). The CDR3 has 16 residues. V was shortened by 5 bases and J by 5 bases, with 21 bases between the two germline ends. Germline assignment: CDR1 MDHEN and CDR2 SYDVKM. The CDR3 DNA is TGTGCCAGCAGTAAACTACCCGGGGGGCACTTTGAGACCCAGTACTTC. This gives the protein CASSKLPGGHFETQYF.

This clonotype has a count of ten or more. V is TRBV9 and J is TRBJ1-1, with a tentative D call TRBD1 (6 bases). Germline CDR1 SGDLS, CDR2 YYNGEE. This CDR3 region has 15 residues. Trimming pared 2 bases from V and 8 bases from J, leaving 19 bases between. The chain's CDR3 is CASSVRAGEEMEAFF. The CDR3 coding sequence is TGTGCCAGCAGCGTGAGGGCAGGGGAGGAAATGGAAGCTTTCTTT.

The V gene is TRBV10-3, the J gene TRBJ1-5; D gene unclear. This CDR3 is 15 amino acids long. Germline CDR1 reads ENHRY; CDR2 reads SYGVKD. Trimming took off 2 bases at V and 3 bases at J, with 11 bases between the two ends. CDR3 amino acids: CAISEGPTPNQPQHF. The CDR3 DNA follows: TGTGCCATCAGTGAGGGACCGACCCCCAATCAGCCCCAGCATTTT.